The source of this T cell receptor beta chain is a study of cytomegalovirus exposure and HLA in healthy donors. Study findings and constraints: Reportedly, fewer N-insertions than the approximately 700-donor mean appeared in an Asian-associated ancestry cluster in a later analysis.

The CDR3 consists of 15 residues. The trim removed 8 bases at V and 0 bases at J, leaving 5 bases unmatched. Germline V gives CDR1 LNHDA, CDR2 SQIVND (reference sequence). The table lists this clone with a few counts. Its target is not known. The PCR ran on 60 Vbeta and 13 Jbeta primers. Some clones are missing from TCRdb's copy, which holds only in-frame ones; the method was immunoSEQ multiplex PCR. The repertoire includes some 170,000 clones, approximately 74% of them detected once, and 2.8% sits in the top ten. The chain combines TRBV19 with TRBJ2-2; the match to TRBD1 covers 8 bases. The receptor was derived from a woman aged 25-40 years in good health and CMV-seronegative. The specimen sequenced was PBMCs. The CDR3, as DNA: TGTGCCAGTTCTCAGGGGGCCTCGAACACCGGGGAGCTGTTTTTT. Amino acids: CASSQGASNTGELFF.